Following are 27 T cell receptor beta chains from one sample sequenced in a study of technical replicates of blood from a few donors. TCRdb's table, derived via immunoSEQ multiplex PCR, lists solely in-frame clones and lacks some. The sample consists of tens of thousands of clones, 75% to 90% of them appearing once. Sequenced: PBMCs. These receptors were taken from a human donor in good health. Some clones in this sample may be carry-over from other donors' samples.

The chain has TRBV4-3 and TRBJ1-6; TRBD1 matches at 8 bases. The trim removed 0 bases at V and 9 bases at J, leaving 4 bases unmatched. The CDR3 runs to 15 residues. Germline CDR1 is LGHNA and CDR2 is YSLEER. The DNA for the CDR3 is TGCGCCAGCAGCCAAGATGTACAGGGGGTTTCACCCCTCCACTTT. It encodes CASSQDVQGVSPLHF.

The genes are TRBV7-2 and TRBJ2-2; the match to TRBD2 covers 8 bases. In germline, CDR1 is SGHTA, CDR2 FQGNSA. The CDR3 covers 18 residues. V shed 2 bases and J 7 bases; nucleotides not matched to a gene: 15. CDR3 protein: CASSLSIRAGEGHGELFF. In nucleotides, the CDR3 is TGTGCCAGCAGCTTATCCATCCGAGCGGGAGAGGGACACGGGGAGCTGTTTTTT.

This clone showed up just a few times. The chain carries TRBV5-1 and TRBJ2-1; TRBD2 is a possible D gene (6 bases). V was clipped by 4 bases and J by 4 bases, with 12 bases between them. The CDR3 length is 14 residues. The germline V gene has CDR1 SGHRS and CDR2 YFSETQ. The CDR3 nucleotides read TGCGCCAGCAGCATAGCGGCCCTATACAATGAGCAGTTCTTC. Its protein is CASSIAALYNEQFF.

The rearrangement links TRBV5-6 to TRBJ2-3; D may be TRBD2 (6 bases). The CDR3 length is 19 residues. The ends were cut back, 4 bases at V and 0 bases at J, with 24 bases in the middle. Germline CDR1 is SGHDT and CDR2 is YYEEEE. CDR3 sequence: CASSSSDYPIQPSTDTQYF. The CDR3 DNA is TGTGCCAGCAGCAGCTCGGACTACCCGATCCAGCCTAGCACAGATACGCAGTATTTT.

This clone was counted a few times. The rearrangement joins TRBV10-3 to TRBJ2-7, with 8 bases matching TRBD1. V gave up 0 bases and J gave up 9 bases; unmatched junction bases: 10. Germline values: CDR1 ENHRY, CDR2 SYGVKD. The CDR3 extends over 15 amino acids. The CDR3 DNA is TGTGCCATCAGTGAGTCGGCAGGGGGCAGGACCGGGCAGTACTTC. It specifies CAISESAGGRTGQYF.

V and J are TRBV5-1 and TRBJ2-1, with 8 nucleotides matching TRBD1. Germline CDR1 is SGHRS and CDR2 is YFSETQ. This CDR3 has 16 residues. V trimming: 1 base; J trimming: 7 bases; junction bases outside the gene matches: 10. CDR3 in amino acids: CASSLTHGQGRNEQFF. CDR3 nucleotide sequence: TGCGCCAGCAGCTTGACCCATGGACAGGGAAGAAATGAGCAGTTCTTC.

The rearrangement uses TRBV4-3 and TRBJ2-7; possible D gene TRBD1, 5 bases. The CDR3 consists of 15 residues. CDR1 is LGHNA, CDR2 YSLEER, per germline. V was trimmed by 1 base and J by 2 bases, leaving 12 bases between them. The CDR3 DNA reads TGCGCCAGCAGCCAAGGAATTAGGGGAACCTACGAGCAGTACTTC. Protein sequence: CASSQGIRGTYEQYF.

The CDR3 DNA is TGTGCCAGCAGCCCACAGGGGTGGGAGACCCAGTACTTC. This gives the protein CASSPQGWETQYF. The chain joins TRBV7-3 to TRBJ2-5; TRBD1 aligns across 7 bases. Germline loops: CDR1 SGHTA, CDR2 FQGTGA. Trimming at V came to 5 bases and at J to 5 bases, leaving 5 bases not matched to a gene. CDR3 length equals 13 residues.

The genes are TRBV7-9 and TRBJ1-6, with D possibly TRBD1 on 6 matching bases. The V gene's germline CDR1 is SEHNR and CDR2 FQNEAQ (reference sequence). The CDR3 has 15 residues. Trimming took off 8 bases at V and 10 bases at J, with 21 bases between the two ends. The CDR3 loop reads CASQKGGGRGSPLHF. DNA for the CDR3: TGTGCCAGCCAAAAAGGCGGGGGGCGCGGCTCACCCCTCCACTTT.

The chain joins TRBV11-2 to TRBJ2-2; the D gene is possibly TRBD2 (6 bases). V lost 3 bases and J lost 5, with 13 bases in between. Germline values: CDR1 SGHAT, CDR2 FQNNGV. The CDR3 length is 15 residues. CDR3 sequence: CASSFGGLITGELFF. CDR3 bases: TGTGCCAGCAGCTTTGGAGGGCTGATAACCGGGGAGCTGTTTTTT.

CDR3 residues: CASSYSIRGYGYTF. As DNA, the CDR3 is TGTGCCAGCAGTTACTCGATTCGGGGCTATGGCTACACCTTC. The V and J genes are TRBV6-6 and TRBJ1-2; D not certain. Germline-derived CDR1 and CDR2 are MNHNY and SVGAGI (reference sequence). The CDR3 extends over 14 amino acids. Between the trimmed V and J ends, which lost 0 bases and 4 bases, there was a span of 9 bases.

The chain is built from TRBV7-9 and TRBJ1-2; tentative D call: TRBD1 (5 bases). The CDR3 length is 14 residues. V lost 8 bases, J lost 7 bases, and 20 bases lay in between. Germline CDR1 reads SEHNR; CDR2 reads FQNEAQ (reference sequence). The CDR3, as DNA: TGTGCCAGCGCCTTGGGATCGACAGCAACTGGCTACACCTTC. Its translation: CASALGSTATGYTF.

The V and J genes are TRBV30 and TRBJ2-5; possibly TRBD2 for D (5 bases). Germline V gene lookup returns CDR1 GTSNPN and CDR2 SVGIG (reference sequence). The CDR3 runs 12 residues. V was pared by 2 bases and J by 4 bases, with 8 bases between. The chain's CDR3 is CAWSLRGETQYF. CDR3 sequence (DNA): TGTGCCTGGAGTTTACGGGGAGAGACCCAGTACTTC.

V and J are TRBV4-2 and TRBJ2-1; TRBD2 aligns across 8 bases. The CDR3 length is 12 residues. Germline CDR1 reads LGHNA; CDR2 reads YNFKEQ. The V gene end was trimmed by 5 bases and the J gene end by 11 bases; junction bases not matched to a gene: 5. Here the CDR3 reads CASSGRGAQQFF. The DNA for the CDR3 is TGTGCCAGCAGCGGGCGGGGGGCCCAGCAGTTCTTC.

This clone was seen a handful of times. This chain links TRBV10-3 with TRBJ1-1, with 8 nucleotides matching TRBD1. Germline trimming cut 10 bases from V and 5 bases from J; bases unmatched to any gene: 3. This CDR3 contains 11 residues. CDR1 is ENHRY and CDR2 is SYGVKD in the germline V gene. The CDR3 is CATTGGTEAFF. The CDR3 nucleotides are TGTGCCACCACAGGGGGAACTGAAGCTTTCTTT.

The chain employs TRBV5-6 and TRBJ1-5, with D uncertain. Trimming took 3 bases from V and 4 from J, leaving 5 bases between them. The CDR3 length is 12 residues. Germline V gene sequence: CDR1 SGHDT, CDR2 YYEEEE. The CDR3 loop is CASSSQNQPQHF. As DNA, the CDR3 is TGTGCCAGCAGCTCCCAGAATCAGCCCCAGCATTTT.

The V gene is TRBV2, the J gene TRBJ1-5; D is uncertain. Per the germline V gene, CDR1 is SNHLY and CDR2 is FYNNEI. V dropped 4 bases and J dropped 0 bases, with 13 bases sitting between them. The CDR3 has 16 amino acids. CDR3 bases: TGTGCCAGCAGTGTGGAGAGCGCCTATAGCAATCAGCCCCAGCATTTT. It yields the protein CASSVESAYSNQPQHF.

This clone is labeled as medium-sized (0.01 to 0.1%). J is TRBJ2-7 and V is TRBV7-9, with 8 bases fitting TRBD1. Germline loops: CDR1 SEHNR, CDR2 FQNEAQ (reference sequence). V shed 6 bases and J 3 bases; nucleotides not matched to a gene: 4. This CDR3 region has 13 residues. The CDR3 reads CASSLQGDYEQYF. The CDR3 DNA reads as TGTGCCAGCAGTCTACAGGGGGACTACGAGCAGTACTTC.

V is TRBV5-1 and J is TRBJ2-7; possible D gene TRBD2, 6 bases. Trimming shortened V by 7 bases and J by 3 bases, and 17 bases separated the two germline ends. CDR3 length equals 14 residues. The V gene's germline CDR1 is SGHRS and CDR2 YFSETQ. The CDR3 region is CASGWGDGNYEQYF. Here the CDR3 DNA reads TGCGCCAGCGGGTGGGGGGACGGGAACTACGAGCAGTACTTC.

This chain links TRBV6-6 with TRBJ2-6; 10 bases map to TRBD1. The germline V gene has CDR1 MNHNY and CDR2 SVGAGI (reference sequence). The V and J ends lost 8 bases and 1 base, in that order; junction bases with no gene match: 5. This CDR3 is 16 amino acids long. The CDR3 bases are TGTGCCAGCCGGGACAGGGGAAATTCTGGGGCCAACGTCCTGACTTTC. As protein: CASRDRGNSGANVLTF.

The rearrangement links TRBV27 to TRBJ2-2; the match to TRBD1 covers 9 bases. The CDR3 spans 14 residues. Germline V CDR1 and CDR2: MNHEY, SMNVEV (reference sequence). Trimming removed 5 bases from V and 11 bases from J; junction bases left unmatched: 9. In nucleotides, the CDR3 is TGTGCCAGCAGTGGCCGGGACAGGGAGTATGAGCTGTTTTTT. It codes for CASSGRDREYELFF.

This chain uses TRBV4-1 with TRBJ2-6, with 8 bases identical to TRBD1. Germline V lookup: CDR1 MGHRA, CDR2 YSYEKL. The CDR3 length is 16 residues. V dropped 3 bases and J dropped 2; count of bases not matched to a gene: 3. This CDR3 is CASSQGGQAGANVLTF. The CDR3 DNA reads TGCGCCAGCAGCCAGGGGGGACAGGCTGGGGCCAACGTCCTGACTTTC.

The rearrangement joins TRBV7-9 to TRBJ1-3, with 11 bases lining up with TRBD1. CDR1 and CDR2 from the germline V gene are SEHNR and FQNEAQ (reference sequence). This CDR3 spans 18 amino acids. V lost 6 bases and J lost 0; bases outside the gene matches: 10. This CDR3 reads CASSSGQGGQRSGNTIYF. The CDR3 DNA reads as TGTGCCAGCAGTTCGGGACAGGGGGGTCAACGCTCTGGAAACACCATATATTTT.

The rearrangement links TRBV7-2 to TRBJ1-5; no definite D call. CDR1 SGHTA and CDR2 FQGNSA come from the germline V gene. CDR3 length: 15 residues. Deletions cut 5 bases from V and 5 bases from J, with 16 bases between. The CDR3 DNA reads TGTGCCAGCAGCCGATGGAGGGTGCGGGATCAGCCCCAGCATTTT. Translation: CASSRWRVRDQPQHF.

The chain combines TRBV9 with TRBJ2-1, with TRBD2 matching over 8 bases. Germline V gives CDR1 SGDLS, CDR2 YYNGEE. The CDR3 spans 15 residues. V dropped 3 bases and J dropped 4; count of bases not matched to a gene: 6. The CDR3 DNA reads TGTGCCAGCAGCGCCGGGACTAGGGAATACAATGAGCAGTTCTTC. Amino acid sequence: CASSAGTREYNEQFF.

The chain employs TRBV11-3 and TRBJ2-7; D call uncertain. This CDR3 comprises 14 residues. Trimming pared 3 bases from V and 0 bases from J, leaving 9 bases between. Germline CDR1 reads SGHNT; CDR2 reads YENEEA. Here the CDR3 DNA reads TGTGCCAGCAGCTTGACTCCATCCTCCTACGAGCAGTACTTC. Amino acid sequence: CASSLTPSSYEQYF.

V is TRBV4-1 and J is TRBJ2-4, with 8 positions matching TRBD1. CDR1 MGHRA and CDR2 YSYEKL come from the germline V gene. With 7 bases clipped from V and 4 bases from J, the junction kept 6 bases outside the gene matches. This CDR3 has 14 residues. The CDR3 here is CASTTTGGKNIQYF. In nucleotides, the CDR3 is TGCGCCAGCACCACCACAGGGGGGAAAAACATTCAGTACTTC.